Reported below is one T cell receptor (beta chain). CDR3 length: 15 amino acids. V was pared by 5 bases and J by 6 bases, with 6 bases of the junction left unmatched. Per germline, CDR1 MDHEN and CDR2 SYDVKM. These data come from a study of blood T cell repertoires in COVID-19. As for the study in general: In each case, the material was cDNA or gDNA derived from T cells, B-cell-depleted T cells, or PBMCs.

TCRdb keeps only in-frame clones here, not all; method: immunoSEQ multiplex PCR. The sample lists some 94,000 clones; 87% were seen once. This chain joins TRBV28 and TRBJ2-2; 10 nucleotides agree with TRBD2. The specimen was peripheral blood. The clonotype comes from a human donor in a cohort sampled during active COVID-19. Written as DNA, the CDR3 is TGTGCCAGCAGTCCCCAGGGACTAGCGTCCGGGGAGCTGTTTTTT. Translating it yields CASSPQGLASGELFF.